These T cell receptor beta chains were read from a single sample in a study of blood T cells in healthy people across ages. TCRdb reanalysed the 5' RACE reads using MiXCR and keeps one entry per CDR3 protein. The sample lists over 1.5 million distinct CDR3 sequences; around 50% were seen once. The sequencing sample was made of blood. Receptor source: a woman between 35 and 50 years old in good health. CDR3s include the opening cysteine and the closing phenylalanine or tryptophan. Fields, in order: D gene, J gene, clone size, V gene, CDR3 DNA, CDR3 protein. The D gene is left open where the match is weak. Part of the rows lack a size; the others show once, few, many or a class for expanded clones.

.	TRBJ2-7	few	TRBV10-3	TGTGCCATCAGTTACAGAGACTACGAGCAGTACTTC	CAISYRDYEQYF
TRBD2	TRBJ2-1	.	TRBV7-9	TGTGCCAGCAGCGCCGGGACTAGCGGGGGTTATGAGCAGTTCTTC	CASSAGTSGGYEQFF
.	TRBJ2-5	.	TRBV20-1	TGCAGTGTACCCCGTTTGGGATTAGGAGAGACCCAGTACTTC	CSVPRLGLGETQYF
TRBD2	TRBJ2-3	.	TRBV10-3	TGTGCCATCAGAGAAAGCGGACTAGCGGGGGGGACAGATACGCAGTATTTT	CAIRESGLAGGTDTQYF
TRBD1	TRBJ2-5	.	TRBV11-1	TGTGCCAGCAGCTACCACTCCACCAAGTCCGGCGGACAGGGCTATGAGCAGTACTTC	CASSYHSTKSGGQGYEQYF
TRBD2	TRBJ2-5	few	TRBV4-1	TGCGCCAGCAGCCACAGCCCGCCACTAGCGGGAGCCCAAGAGACCCAGTACTTC	CASSHSPPLAGAQETQYF
.	TRBJ2-1	many	TRBV29-1	TGCAGCGTTGAATTGAACAATGAGCAGTTCTTC	CSVELNNEQFF
.	TRBJ2-1	.	TRBV25-1	TGTGCCAGCAGTGTGTTCAATGAGCAGTTCTTC	CASSVFNEQFF
TRBD1	TRBJ2-7	many	TRBV6-5	TGTGCCAGCAGTTACCGGGGACAGGGTACCTACGAGCAGTACTTC	CASSYRGQGTYEQYF
TRBD1	TRBJ1-2	.	TRBV7-2	TGTGCCAGCAGCTTTAGAGGGGAACAGCCGGGACAGAGTTACTATGGCTACACCTTC	CASSFRGEQPGQSYYGYTF
.	TRBJ1-2	many	TRBV12-3/TRBV12-4	TGTGCCAGCAGTGCCCCTGGGCAGGGCGGGGGCTATGGCTACACCTTC	CASSAPGQGGGYGYTF
.	TRBJ2-3	.	TRBV28	TGTACCAGCAGACCACAGGGAAGCACAGATACGCAGTATTTT	CTSRPQGSTDTQYF
.	TRBJ2-5	.	TRBV28	TGTGCCAGCAGTGAGGGGTCTGATATGCGGACCCAGTACTTC	CASSEGSDMRTQYF
.	TRBJ2-5	.	TRBV12-3/TRBV12-4	TGTGCCAGCAGTCCCCCCGTTAGGAGGGAGACCCAGTACTTC	CASSPPVRRETQYF
.	TRBJ2-3	few	TRBV10-2	TGCGCCAGCAAGGGCAGGGGCACAGATACGCAGTATTTT	CASKGRGTDTQYF
.	TRBJ2-1	.	TRBV11-2	TGTGCCAGCAGCTTCCTAGGGGGGGAGGCCTACAATGAGCAGTTCTTC	CASSFLGGEAYNEQFF
.	TRBJ2-7	.	TRBV6-2/TRBV6-3	TGTGCCAGCAGTTACTCCCTGGGGATCGACGAGCAGTACTTC	CASSYSLGIDEQYF
.	TRBJ2-1	.	TRBV7-3	TGTGCCAGCAGCTTTCAAGGGGGTGAGCAGTTCTTC	CASSFQGGEQFF
TRBD2	TRBJ2-1	few	TRBV5-1	TGCGCCAGCAGCTTCGGGTCTAGCGGGATAAGCTCCTACAATGAGCAGTTCTTC	CASSFGSSGISSYNEQFF
.	TRBJ1-5	.	TRBV12-3/TRBV12-4	TGTGCCAGCAAAGGGGGGCGCTTCGGGCCCCAGCATTTT	CASKGGRFGPQHF
.	TRBJ2-4	.	TRBV28	TGTGCCAGTAAGGAAAGCGGGTCCAAAAACATTCAGTACTTC	CASKESGSKNIQYF
TRBD1	TRBJ2-5	few	TRBV24-1	TGTGCCACCAGTGATTCCCTCGACAGGGGGCATCTGGAGACCCAGTACTTC	CATSDSLDRGHLETQYF
.	TRBJ2-2	.	TRBV20-1	TGCAGTGCTAGCGATACCGGGGAGCTGTTTTTT	CSASDTGELFF
.	TRBJ1-2	.	TRBV6-5	TGTGCCAGCAGTACCGACAGGCCGGGCTATGGCTACACCTTC	CASSTDRPGYGYTF
.	TRBJ2-5	few	TRBV28	TGTGCCAGCAGTCCATCGGGCTCCCACCAAGAGACCCAGTACTTC	CASSPSGSHQETQYF
.	TRBJ2-3	.	TRBV6-2/TRBV6-3	TGTGCCAGCACCTGGACGGGCACAGATACGCAGTATTTT	CASTWTGTDTQYF
TRBD1	TRBJ1-6	.	TRBV6-5	TGTGCCAGCAGTTACGCGGGACAGTCGGTGGCATCACCCCTCCACTTT	CASSYAGQSVASPLHF
.	TRBJ2-7	.	TRBV6-5	TGTGCCAGCAGTGACTCGCAAGAAGCCCGAGGGGAGTACTTC	CASSDSQEARGEYF
.	TRBJ1-5	.	TRBV6-6	TGTGCCAGCAGCCGGCGGGGTTCACACCAGCCCCAGCATTTT	CASSRRGSHQPQHF
TRBD1	TRBJ1-2	.	TRBV6-5	TGTGCCAGCAGTACAGACAGGGACAGCTACACCTTC	CASSTDRDSYTF
.	TRBJ2-7	once	TRBV6-2/TRBV6-3	TGTGCCAGCAGTGGGGGGAGCAACACAGACTACGAGCAGTACTTC	CASSGGSNTDYEQYF
TRBD1	TRBJ2-3	.	TRBV7-6	TGTGCCAGCAGCTCGGGACAGGGCCTGACGACTAGCACAGATACGCAGTATTTT	CASSSGQGLTTSTDTQYF
.	TRBJ1-2	.	TRBV12-3/TRBV12-4	TGTGCCAGCAGCCCCCGGACCCTCGTGGGTGGCTACACCTTC	CASSPRTLVGGYTF